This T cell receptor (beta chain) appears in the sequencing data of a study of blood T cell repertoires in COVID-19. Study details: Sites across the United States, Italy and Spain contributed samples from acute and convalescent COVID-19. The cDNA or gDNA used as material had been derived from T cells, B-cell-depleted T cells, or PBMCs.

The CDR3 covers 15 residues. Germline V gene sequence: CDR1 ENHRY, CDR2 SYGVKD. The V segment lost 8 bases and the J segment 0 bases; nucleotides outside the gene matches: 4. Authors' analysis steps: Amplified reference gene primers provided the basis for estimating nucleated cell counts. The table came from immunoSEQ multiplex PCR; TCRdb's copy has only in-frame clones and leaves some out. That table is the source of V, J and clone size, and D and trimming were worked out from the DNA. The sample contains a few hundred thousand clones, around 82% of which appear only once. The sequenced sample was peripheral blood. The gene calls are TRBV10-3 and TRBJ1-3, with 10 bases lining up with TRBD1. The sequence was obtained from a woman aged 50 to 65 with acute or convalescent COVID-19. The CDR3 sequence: CAIGDRGNSGNTIYF. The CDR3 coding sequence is TGTGCCATCGGGGACAGGGGAAACTCTGGAAACACCATATATTTT.